This TCR beta chain was documented in a study of OX40 agonist ivuxolimab in advanced cancers. Background on the study: Cancers in dose escalation were hepatocellular, melanoma, renal cell and head and neck.

If patients had autoimmune disease history or systemic immunosuppression, they were excluded. Produced via immunoSEQ multiplex PCR; TCRdb's table is partial and in-frame only. The sample shows about 63,000 clones, 80% to 90% of them seen only once. CDR1 and CDR2 from the germline V gene are SGHDT and YYEEEE. This CDR3 contains 16 residues. Deletions cut 0 bases from V and 0 bases from J, with 12 bases between. The chain joins TRBV5-6 to TRBJ1-1; D is unclear. This sample comprised CD4+ or CD8+ T cells sorted from blood, obtained in a trial of the OX40 agonist ivuxolimab. The origin of this receptor is an adult with an advanced solid tumor such as melanoma, head and neck, liver or kidney cancer. CDR3 sequence (DNA): TGTGCCAGCAGCTTGGGGACGGCTGGGATGAACACTGAAGCTTTCTTT. It translates to CASSLGTAGMNTEAFF. Based on the CDR3 plus reference TRBV5-6 and TRBJ1-1, the full variable domain is DAGVTQSPTHLIKTRGQQVTLRCSPKSGHDTVSWYQQALGQGPQFIFQYYEEEERQRGNFPDRFSGHQFPNYSSELNVNALLLGDSALYLCASSLGTAGMNTEAFFGQGTRLTVV.